This TCR beta chain was captured in a study of T cell changes during pregnancy in multiple sclerosis (dated by TCRdb to between 2018 and 2021). Concerning the study at large: Changes in the T cell repertoire over the course of pregnancy were examined in this study in women with multiple sclerosis.

Library generation was performed with the immunoSEQ multiplex PCR assay. Entries here come from immuneACCESS through TCRdb and include only in-frame sequences with V and J called. Some clones fail to appear in such tables; in the studies checked, an unresolved V gene covers under half of the shortfall, and the cause of the remainder is unknown. For this sample there are some 83,000 clones; 90% to 95% appear just once. The ten largest make up approximately 3.3% of the sample. Cut back by 0 bases and 3 bases, the V and J ends lie 16 bases apart. CDR1 and CDR2 are read off the germline V gene as SGDLS and YYNGEE. From the cysteine up to the phenylalanine, the CDR3 has a length of 17 residues. Only the CDR3 portion is preserved as DNA: 51 bases, with reading frame beginning at the first base. To note about this clone: Its antigen is unknown. The input lacks base qualities; no much larger clone sits a single base away.

The sample was PBMCs, taken in the first trimester of pregnancy. The chain is encoded by TRBV9 joined to TRBJ2-1, with the D gene not clear enough to name. This receptor was taken from a female donor in good health, serving as a control in a pregnancy study. Some clones in this sample may be carry-over from other donors' samples. The CDR3 region: CASSVGRRRQYYNEQFF. The sequenced DNA is TGTGCCAGCAGCGTAGGACGACGGCGGCAATACTACAATGAGCAGTTCTTC.